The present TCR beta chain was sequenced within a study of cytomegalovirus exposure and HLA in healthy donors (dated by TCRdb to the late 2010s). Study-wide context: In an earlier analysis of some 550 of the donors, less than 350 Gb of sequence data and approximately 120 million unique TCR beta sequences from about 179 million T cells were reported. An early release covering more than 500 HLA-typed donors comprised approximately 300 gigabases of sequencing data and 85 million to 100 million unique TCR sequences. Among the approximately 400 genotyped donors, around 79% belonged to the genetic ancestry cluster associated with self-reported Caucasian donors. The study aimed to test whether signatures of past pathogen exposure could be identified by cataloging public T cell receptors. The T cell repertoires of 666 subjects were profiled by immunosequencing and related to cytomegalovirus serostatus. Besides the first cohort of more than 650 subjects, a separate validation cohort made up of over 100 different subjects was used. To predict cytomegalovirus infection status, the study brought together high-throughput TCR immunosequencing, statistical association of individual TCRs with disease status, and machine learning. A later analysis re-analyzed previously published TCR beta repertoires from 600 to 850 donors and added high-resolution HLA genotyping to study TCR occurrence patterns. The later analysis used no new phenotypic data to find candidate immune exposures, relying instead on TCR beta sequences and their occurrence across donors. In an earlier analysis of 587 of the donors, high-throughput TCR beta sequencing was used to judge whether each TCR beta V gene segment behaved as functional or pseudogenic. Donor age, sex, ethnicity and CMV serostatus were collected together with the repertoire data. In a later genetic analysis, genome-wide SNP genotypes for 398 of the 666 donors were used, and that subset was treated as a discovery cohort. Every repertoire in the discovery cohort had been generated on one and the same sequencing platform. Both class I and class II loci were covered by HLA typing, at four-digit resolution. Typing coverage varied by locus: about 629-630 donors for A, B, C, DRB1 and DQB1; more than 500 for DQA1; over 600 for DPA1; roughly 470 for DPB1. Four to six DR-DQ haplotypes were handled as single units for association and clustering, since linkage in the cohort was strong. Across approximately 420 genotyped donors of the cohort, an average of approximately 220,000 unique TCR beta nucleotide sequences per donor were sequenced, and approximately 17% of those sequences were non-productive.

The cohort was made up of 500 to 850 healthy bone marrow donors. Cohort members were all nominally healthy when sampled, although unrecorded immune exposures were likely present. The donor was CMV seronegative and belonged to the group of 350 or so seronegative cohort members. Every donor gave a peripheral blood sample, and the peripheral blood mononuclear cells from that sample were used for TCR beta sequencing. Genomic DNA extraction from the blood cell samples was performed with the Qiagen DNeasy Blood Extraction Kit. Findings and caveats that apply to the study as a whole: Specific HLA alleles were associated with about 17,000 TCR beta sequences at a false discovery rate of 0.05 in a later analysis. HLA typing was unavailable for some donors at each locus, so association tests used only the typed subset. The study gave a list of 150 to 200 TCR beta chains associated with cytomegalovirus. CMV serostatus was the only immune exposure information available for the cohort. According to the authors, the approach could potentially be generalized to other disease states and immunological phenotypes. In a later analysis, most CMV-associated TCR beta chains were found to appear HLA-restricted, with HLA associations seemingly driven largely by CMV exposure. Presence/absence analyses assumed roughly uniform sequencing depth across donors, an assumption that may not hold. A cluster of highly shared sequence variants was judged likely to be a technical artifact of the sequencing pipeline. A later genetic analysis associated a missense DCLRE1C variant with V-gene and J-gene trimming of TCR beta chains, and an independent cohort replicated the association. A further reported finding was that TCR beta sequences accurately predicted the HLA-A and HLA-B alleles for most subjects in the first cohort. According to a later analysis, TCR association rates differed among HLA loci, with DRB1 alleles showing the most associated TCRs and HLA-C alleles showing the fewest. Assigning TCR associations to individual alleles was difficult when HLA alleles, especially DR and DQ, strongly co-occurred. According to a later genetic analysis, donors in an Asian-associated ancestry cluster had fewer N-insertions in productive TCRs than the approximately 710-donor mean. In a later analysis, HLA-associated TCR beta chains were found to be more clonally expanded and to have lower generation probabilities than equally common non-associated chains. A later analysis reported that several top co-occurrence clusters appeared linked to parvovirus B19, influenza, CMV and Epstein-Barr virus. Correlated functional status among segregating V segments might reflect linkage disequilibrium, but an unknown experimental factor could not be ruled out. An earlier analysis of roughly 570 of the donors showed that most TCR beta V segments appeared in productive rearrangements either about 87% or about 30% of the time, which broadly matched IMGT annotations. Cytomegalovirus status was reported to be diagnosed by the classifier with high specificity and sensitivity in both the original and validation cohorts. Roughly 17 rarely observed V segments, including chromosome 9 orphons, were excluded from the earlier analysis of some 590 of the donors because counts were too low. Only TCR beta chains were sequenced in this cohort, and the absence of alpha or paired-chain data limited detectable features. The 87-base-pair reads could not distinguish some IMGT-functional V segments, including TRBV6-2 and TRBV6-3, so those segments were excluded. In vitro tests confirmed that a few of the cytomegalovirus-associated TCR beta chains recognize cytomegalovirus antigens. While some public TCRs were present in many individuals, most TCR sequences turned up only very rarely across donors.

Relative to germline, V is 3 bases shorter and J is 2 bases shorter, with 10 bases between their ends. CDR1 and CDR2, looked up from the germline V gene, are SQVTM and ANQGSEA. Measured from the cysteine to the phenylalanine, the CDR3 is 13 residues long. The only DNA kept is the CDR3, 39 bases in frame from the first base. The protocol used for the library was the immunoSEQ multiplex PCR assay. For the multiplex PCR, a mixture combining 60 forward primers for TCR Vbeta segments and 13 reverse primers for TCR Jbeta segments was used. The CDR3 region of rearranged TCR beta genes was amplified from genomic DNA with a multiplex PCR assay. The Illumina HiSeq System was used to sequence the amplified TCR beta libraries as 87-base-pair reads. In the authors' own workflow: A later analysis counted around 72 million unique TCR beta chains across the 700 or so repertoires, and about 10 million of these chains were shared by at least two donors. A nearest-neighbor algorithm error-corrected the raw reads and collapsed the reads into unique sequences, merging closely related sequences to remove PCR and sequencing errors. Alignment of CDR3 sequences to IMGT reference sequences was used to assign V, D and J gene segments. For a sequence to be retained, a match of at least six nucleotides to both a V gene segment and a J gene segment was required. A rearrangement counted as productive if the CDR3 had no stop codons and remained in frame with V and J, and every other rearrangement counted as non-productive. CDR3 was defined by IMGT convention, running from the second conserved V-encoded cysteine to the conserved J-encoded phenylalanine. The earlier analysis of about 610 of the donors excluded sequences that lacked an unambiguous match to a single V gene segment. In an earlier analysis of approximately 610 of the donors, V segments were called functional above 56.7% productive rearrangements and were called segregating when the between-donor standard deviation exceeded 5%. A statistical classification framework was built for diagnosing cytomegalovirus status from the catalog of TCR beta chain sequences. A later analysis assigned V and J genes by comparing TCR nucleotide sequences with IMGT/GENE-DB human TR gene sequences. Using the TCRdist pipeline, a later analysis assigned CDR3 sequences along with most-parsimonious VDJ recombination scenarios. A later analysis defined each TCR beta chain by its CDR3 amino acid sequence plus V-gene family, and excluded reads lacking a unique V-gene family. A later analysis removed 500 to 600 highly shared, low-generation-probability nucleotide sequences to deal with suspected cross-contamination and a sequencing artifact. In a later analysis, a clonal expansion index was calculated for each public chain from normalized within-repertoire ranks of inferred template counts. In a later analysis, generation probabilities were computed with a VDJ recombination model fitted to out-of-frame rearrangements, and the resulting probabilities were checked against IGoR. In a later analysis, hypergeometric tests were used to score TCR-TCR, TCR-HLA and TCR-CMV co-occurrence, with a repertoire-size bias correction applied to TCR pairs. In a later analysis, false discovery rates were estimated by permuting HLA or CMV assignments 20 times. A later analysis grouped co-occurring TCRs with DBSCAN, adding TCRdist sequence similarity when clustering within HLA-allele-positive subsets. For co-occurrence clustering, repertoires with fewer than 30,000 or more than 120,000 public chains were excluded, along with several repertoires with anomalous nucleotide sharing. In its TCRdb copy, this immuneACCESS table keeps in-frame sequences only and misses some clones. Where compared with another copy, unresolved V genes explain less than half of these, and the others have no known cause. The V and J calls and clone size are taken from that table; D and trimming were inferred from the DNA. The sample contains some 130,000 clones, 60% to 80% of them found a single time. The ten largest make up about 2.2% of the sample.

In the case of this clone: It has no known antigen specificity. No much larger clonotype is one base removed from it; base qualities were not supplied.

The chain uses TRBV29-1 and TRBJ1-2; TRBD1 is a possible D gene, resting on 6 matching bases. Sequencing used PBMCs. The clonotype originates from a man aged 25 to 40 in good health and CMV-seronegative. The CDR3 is CSVEIGTNYGYTF. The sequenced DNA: TGCAGCGTTGAGATCGGGACAAACTATGGCTACACCTTC.